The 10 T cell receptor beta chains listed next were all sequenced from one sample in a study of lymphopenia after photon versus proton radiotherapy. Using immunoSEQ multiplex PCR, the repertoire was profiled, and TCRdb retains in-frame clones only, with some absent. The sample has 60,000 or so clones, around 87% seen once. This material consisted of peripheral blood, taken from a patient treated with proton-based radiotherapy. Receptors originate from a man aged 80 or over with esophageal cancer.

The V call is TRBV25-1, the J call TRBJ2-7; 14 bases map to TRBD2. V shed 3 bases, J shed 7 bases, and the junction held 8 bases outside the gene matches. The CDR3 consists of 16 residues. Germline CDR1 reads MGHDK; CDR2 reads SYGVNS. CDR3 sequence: CASSDAVGLAGEEQYF. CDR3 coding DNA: TGTGCCAGCAGTGATGCGGTGGGACTAGCGGGAGAAGAGCAGTACTTC.

The CDR3 is CASSFGLMNTGELFF. The CDR3 bases are TGTGCCAGCAGCTTTGGACTGATGAACACCGGGGAGCTGTTTTTT. V usage is TRBV7-2 and J usage is TRBJ2-2; perhaps TRBD2 as D (5 bases). Trimming pared 3 bases from V and 1 base from J, leaving 9 bases between. CDR3 length: 15 residues. Per the germline V gene, CDR1 is SGHTA and CDR2 is FQGNSA.

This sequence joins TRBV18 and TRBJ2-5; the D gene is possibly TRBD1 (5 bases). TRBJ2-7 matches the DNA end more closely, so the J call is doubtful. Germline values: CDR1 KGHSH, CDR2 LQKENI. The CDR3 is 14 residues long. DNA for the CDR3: TGTGCCAGCTCTCAACAGGCTAGCTCCTACGAGCAGTACTTC. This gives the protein CASSQQASSYEQYF.

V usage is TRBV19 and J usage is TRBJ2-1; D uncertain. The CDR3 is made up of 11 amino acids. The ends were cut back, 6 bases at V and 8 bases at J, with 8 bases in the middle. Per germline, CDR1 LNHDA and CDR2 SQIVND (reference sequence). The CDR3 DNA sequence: TGTGCCAGTAGCATCGGAGATGAGCAGTTCTTC. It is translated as CASSIGDEQFF.

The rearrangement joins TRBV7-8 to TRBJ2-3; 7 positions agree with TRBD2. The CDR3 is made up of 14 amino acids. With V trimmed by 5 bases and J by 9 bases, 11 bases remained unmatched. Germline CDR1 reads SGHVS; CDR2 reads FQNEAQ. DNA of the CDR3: TGTGCCAGCAGCCCTCGGGACTACCACCCCACGCAGTATTTT. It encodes CASSPRDYHPTQYF.

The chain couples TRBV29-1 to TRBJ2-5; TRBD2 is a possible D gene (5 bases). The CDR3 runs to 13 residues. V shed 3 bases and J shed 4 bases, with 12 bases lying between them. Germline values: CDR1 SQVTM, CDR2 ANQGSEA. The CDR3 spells CSVEWSGGETQYF. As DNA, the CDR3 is TGCAGCGTTGAGTGGAGTGGAGGAGAGACCCAGTACTTC.

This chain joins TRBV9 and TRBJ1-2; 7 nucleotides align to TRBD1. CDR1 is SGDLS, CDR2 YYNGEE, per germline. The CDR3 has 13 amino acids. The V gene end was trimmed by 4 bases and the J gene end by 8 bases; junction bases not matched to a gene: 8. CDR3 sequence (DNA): TGTGCCAGCAGCACCGACAGGGAGGGGGGCTACACCTTC. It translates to CASSTDREGGYTF.

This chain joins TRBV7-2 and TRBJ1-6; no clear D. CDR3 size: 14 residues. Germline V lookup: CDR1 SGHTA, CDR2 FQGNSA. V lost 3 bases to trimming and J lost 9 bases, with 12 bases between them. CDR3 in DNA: TGTGCCAGCAGCTTTCTCCCGGAGGGTTCACCCCTCCACTTT. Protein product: CASSFLPEGSPLHF.

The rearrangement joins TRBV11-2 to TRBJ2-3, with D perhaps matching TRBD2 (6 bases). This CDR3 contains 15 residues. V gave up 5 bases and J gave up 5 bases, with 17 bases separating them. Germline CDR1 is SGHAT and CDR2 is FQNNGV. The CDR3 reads CASSTLGGPGDTQYF. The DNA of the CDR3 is TGTGCCAGCAGCACCTTAGGAGGGCCGGGAGATACGCAGTATTTT. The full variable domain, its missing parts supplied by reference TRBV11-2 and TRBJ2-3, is EAGVAQSPRYKIIEKRQSVAFWCNPISGHATLYWYQQILGQGPKLLIQFQNNGVVDDSQLPKDRFSAERLKGVDSTLKIQPAKLEDSAVYLCASSTLGGPGDTQYFGPGTRLTVL.

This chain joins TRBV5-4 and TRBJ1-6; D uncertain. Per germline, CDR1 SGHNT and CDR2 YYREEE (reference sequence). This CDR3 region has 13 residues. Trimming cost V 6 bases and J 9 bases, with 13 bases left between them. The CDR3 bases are TGTGCCAGCACCCTCTTGCCGGGTTCACCCCTCCACTTT. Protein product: CASTLLPGSPLHF.